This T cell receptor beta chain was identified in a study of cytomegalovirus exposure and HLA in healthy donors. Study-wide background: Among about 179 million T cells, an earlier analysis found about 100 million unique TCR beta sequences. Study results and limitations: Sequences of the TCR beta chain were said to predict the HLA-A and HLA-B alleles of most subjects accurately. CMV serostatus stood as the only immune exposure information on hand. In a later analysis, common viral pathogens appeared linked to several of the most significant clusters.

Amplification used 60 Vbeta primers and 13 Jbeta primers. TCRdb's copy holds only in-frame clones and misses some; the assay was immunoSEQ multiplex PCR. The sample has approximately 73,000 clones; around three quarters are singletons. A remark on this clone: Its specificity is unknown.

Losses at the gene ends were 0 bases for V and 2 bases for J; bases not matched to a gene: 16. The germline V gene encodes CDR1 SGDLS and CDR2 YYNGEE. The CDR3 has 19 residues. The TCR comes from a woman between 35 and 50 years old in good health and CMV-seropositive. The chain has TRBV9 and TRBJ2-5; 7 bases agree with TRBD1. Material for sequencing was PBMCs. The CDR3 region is CASSVGAGGLQPGQETQYF. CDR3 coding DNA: TGTGCCAGCAGCGTAGGGGCAGGGGGTCTGCAACCAGGGCAAGAGACCCAGTACTTC.